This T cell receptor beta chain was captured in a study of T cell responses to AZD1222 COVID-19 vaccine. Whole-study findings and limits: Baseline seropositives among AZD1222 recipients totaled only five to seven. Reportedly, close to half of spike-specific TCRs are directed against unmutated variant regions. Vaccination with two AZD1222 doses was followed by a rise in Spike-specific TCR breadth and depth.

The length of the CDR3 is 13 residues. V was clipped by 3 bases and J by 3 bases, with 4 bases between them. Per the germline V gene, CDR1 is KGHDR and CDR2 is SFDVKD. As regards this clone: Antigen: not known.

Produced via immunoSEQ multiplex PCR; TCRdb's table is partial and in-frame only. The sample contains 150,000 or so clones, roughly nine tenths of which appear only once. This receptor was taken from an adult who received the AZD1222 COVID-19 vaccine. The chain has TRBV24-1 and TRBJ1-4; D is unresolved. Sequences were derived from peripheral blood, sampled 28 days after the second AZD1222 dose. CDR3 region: CATSDGANEKLFF. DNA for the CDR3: TGTGCCACCAGTGATGGGGCTAATGAAAAACTGTTTTTT.